The entry below gives a single T cell receptor (beta chain) sequence along with its context. What antigen it recognizes has not been identified. The record has no base qualities; no much larger clone is one base away. This specimen comes from a study of shared clonotypes between healthy human individuals (dated by TCRdb to the early 2020s). About the investigation overall: A few men and a couple of women, aged 18 to 49 years, made up the cohort. Per donor, leukapheresis produced somewhere between about 0.9 and 9.5 billion PBMCs. Blood TCR repertoires of several healthy adults were deeply sequenced to estimate repertoire size and the extent of clonotype sharing between individuals. For each donor, CD4 naive and CD4 memory were each run on three plates, CD8 naive on two plates, and CD8 memory on one plate. To increase sequencing depth and limit assay-specific biases, TCR repertoire library preparation and sequencing were carried out by different laboratories using diverse techniques.

The junction shows trimming of 4 bases on V and 3 bases on J, plus 13 bases between the germline ends. The CDR3 covers 14 residues, taking in both the cysteine and the phenylalanine. This entry keeps only the CDR3 DNA: 42 bases, framed from base 1. Per the germline V gene, SGHRS is the CDR1 and YFSETQ is the CDR2. CD8 naive samples were CD45RO-negative cells positively selected for CCR7, giving a CD45RA+CCR7+ population that excluded TemRA cells. Healthy HIV-negative adults with no recently reported acute infections or vaccinations were included as donors. Every donor was a Caucasian adult living in Nashville, Tennessee, USA. Blood was collected by leukapheresis, and PBMCs were isolated by Ficoll-Histopaque density gradient centrifugation and then cryopreserved in liquid nitrogen vapor phase. Purity and quantity of every magnetically sorted T cell population were checked by analytical flow cytometry. Genomic DNA was isolated from every sorted fraction and measured by UV absorbance on a Nanodrop 2000c.

Using the deep immunoSEQ assay, TCR CDR3 regions were amplified from genomic DNA by multiplex PCR. Extracted genomic DNA from each cell subset was spread evenly across all wells of several immunoSEQ 96-well plates, with each plate serving as a replicate. Each replicate PCR for sorted subsets received roughly 200 ng genomic DNA, equal to roughly 30,000 T cell genomes. The purified libraries were quantified using a Qubit 3.0 fluorometer, sized with a Bioanalyzer 2100, and then quantified again using the KAPA Library Quantification kit. Every immunoSEQ 96-well plate was sequenced on a separate single-read 150-cycle Illumina NextSeq 550 flow cell. Regarding the original processing steps: Because the immunoSEQ output held only junctional sequences and lacked quality scores, the filtering could not match the filtering applied to full-length reads. Sequences were annotated with PyIR, a Python wrapper for IgBLAST v1.9, using IMGT germline references to assign V/J genes and CDR3. Reads with weak V/J assignments (E-value above 1e-6), missing CDR3, stop codons, out-of-frame junctions, or ambiguous translated residues were removed. A V3J clonotype was defined by an identical inferred V gene, J gene, and CDR3 amino acid sequence. To compute the percentage overlap between repertoires, the number of shared unique clonotypes was divided by the size of the smaller repertoire. Richness of each repertoire was evaluated using RTK rarefaction, the Chao1 estimator, and Recon v2.1 estimates of unobserved clonotypes. OLGA was used to compute generation probabilities for all TCRbeta clonotypes that the gDNA method yielded from a handful of donors. TCRdb re-hosts the immuneACCESS table, in-frame sequences only. Its copies lack some clones; in the studies checked, an unresolved V gene accounts for under half of them, and the cause for the rest is not known. Clone size and the V and J calls come from that table; the DNA yielded D and trimming. In all, the sample holds nearly 2 million clones, and about 94% of those were seen once. Of the sample, around 1.2% falls within the top ten clones.

General study outcomes and caveats: Across four donors, roughly 5% of naive CD4, roughly 3.5% of naive CD8, approximately 2.5% of memory CD4, and approximately 0.4% of memory CD8 clonotypes were shared. Clonotypes shared by all four sorted-subset donors showed higher generation probabilities than non-shared clonotypes. Rarefaction of sorted-subset datasets indicated incomplete sequencing despite the large sequencing depth. Based on pairwise subsampling, the degree of clonotype sharing among donors was expected to be affected by sequencing depth. Naive subsets generally had larger estimated clonotype richness than memory subsets did. Only blood was sampled, and tissue TCR repertoires likely differ from those in blood. The genetic and exposure-history diversity represented was limited by the small number of donors.

Material for sequencing was naive CD8+ T cells sorted from blood. The cell subset or site label corresponds to: CD45RA+CCR7+. The sequence joins TRBV5-1 to TRBJ1-2; TRBD1 might be the D gene, on 6 matching bases. This clonotype originated in a man between 18 and 29 years old in good health. CDR3 sequence: CASSRTAGDYGYTF. The bases are TGCGCCAGCAGCCGGACAGCGGGAGACTATGGCTACACCTTC. With the rest looked up from the reference TRBV5-1 and TRBJ1-2 genes rather than sequenced, the full variable domain is KAGVTQTPRYLIKTRGQQVTLSCSPISGHRSVSWYQQTPGQGLQFLFEYFSETQRNKGNFPGRFSGRQFSNSRSEMNVSTLELGDSALYLCASSRTAGDYGYTFGSGTRLTVV.